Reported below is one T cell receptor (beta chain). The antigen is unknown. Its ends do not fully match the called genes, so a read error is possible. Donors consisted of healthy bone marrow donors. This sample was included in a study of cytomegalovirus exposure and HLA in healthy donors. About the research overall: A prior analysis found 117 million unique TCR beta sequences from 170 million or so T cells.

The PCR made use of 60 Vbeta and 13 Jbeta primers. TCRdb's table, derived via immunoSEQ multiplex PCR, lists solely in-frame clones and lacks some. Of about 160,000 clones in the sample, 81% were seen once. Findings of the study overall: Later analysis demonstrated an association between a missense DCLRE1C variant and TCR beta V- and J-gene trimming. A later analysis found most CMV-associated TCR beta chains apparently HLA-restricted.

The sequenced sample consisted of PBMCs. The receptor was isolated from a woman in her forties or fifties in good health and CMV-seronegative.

CDR3 bases: TGTGCCAGCAGCTTCGGACAGTCAGCTAACTGTGGCTACACCTTC. Protein: CASSFGQSANCGYTF. The J gene is TRBJ1-2, the V gene TRBV7-2, with D perhaps TRBD1 (6 bases). There are 15 residues in the CDR3. The V gene's germline CDR1 is SGHTA and CDR2 FQGNSA.